This note documents a single TCR beta chain sequence. This specimen comes from a study of cytomegalovirus exposure and HLA in healthy donors. V trimming: 4 bases; J trimming: 4 bases; junction bases outside the gene matches: 6. The CDR3 is 14 amino acids. The germline V gene encodes CDR1 SGHTA and CDR2 FQGNSA. The PCR contained 60 Vbeta and 13 Jbeta primers. Some clones are missing from TCRdb's copy, which holds only in-frame ones; the method was immunoSEQ multiplex PCR. Here the sample spans over 100,000 clones, approximately 80% being singletons. The rearrangement links TRBV7-2 to TRBJ2-7, with 8 positions matching TRBD1. The sequence was collected from a woman between 40 and 55 years old in good health and CMV-seropositive. Sequencing was done on a sample of PBMCs. The CDR3 coding sequence is TGTGCCAGCAGCTCTCTGGACAGGGAGTACGAGCAGTACTTC. As protein: CASSSLDREYEQYF. Drawing the rest from reference TRBV7-2 and TRBJ2-7, the complete variable domain is GAGVSQSPSNKVTEKGKDVELRCDPISGHTALYWYRQSLGQGLEFLIYFQGNSAPDKSGLPSDRFSAERTGGSVSTLTIQRTQQEDSAVYLCASSSLDREYEQYFGPGTRLTVT.